These 7 T cell receptor beta chains share one sample of origin, sequenced in a study of T cell clonotyping in hematopoietic cell transplantation (dated by TCRdb to 2020 to 2022). Library creation used the immunoSEQ multiplex PCR assay. Imported from immuneACCESS, the table was reduced by TCRdb to in-frame sequences with V and J called. These copies leave out some clones; in studies compared against another copy, an unresolved V gene accounts for under half, and the cause of the remainder is not known. The sample table lists 15,000 to 20,000 clones, 86% of them with a count of one. Of the sample, roughly 8% is held by the ten largest clones. The sample's time point label is to be understood as: recipient sample about 28 days before transplant, after cytoreduction. Sequencing was performed on peripheral blood mononuclear cells, taken before stem cell transplant. The receptors come from a man aged 50 to 59 with acute myeloid leukemia. Some clones in this sample may be carry-over from other donors' samples.

This sequence joins TRBV5-1 and TRBJ1-5; 7 bases fit TRBD1. This CDR3 has 14 amino acids. J gave up 7 bases and V 4 bases, and 8 bases lay outside the gene matches. Germline-derived CDR1 and CDR2 are SGHRS and YFSETQ. In DNA, the CDR3 is TGCGCCAGCAGCCCGACGACAGGGAGCCAGCCCCAGCATTTT. Translating gives CASSPTTGSQPQHF.

The rearrangement joins TRBV19 to TRBJ1-5, with D maybe TRBD1 (5 bases). Germline V CDR1 and CDR2: LNHDA, SQIVND (reference sequence). The CDR3 contains 14 residues. The germline V and J ends were trimmed by 2 bases and 1 base, with 6 bases remaining between them. This chain's CDR3 is CASSIWGSNQPQHF. The CDR3 DNA is TGTGCCAGTAGTATATGGGGGAGCAATCAGCCCCAGCATTTT. The variable domain in full, completed from reference TRBV19 and TRBJ1-5, reads DGGITQSPKYLFRKEGQNVTLSCEQNLNHDAMYWYRQDPGQGLRLIYYSQIVNDFQKGDIAEGYSVSREKKESFPLTVTSAQKNPTAFYLCASSIWGSNQPQHFGDGTRLSIL.

The chain has TRBV27 and TRBJ2-3, with 8 bases aligning to TRBD2. CDR3 length equals 16 residues. The trim removed 7 bases at V and 1 base at J, leaving 10 bases unmatched. Germline V gene data show CDR1 as MNHEY and CDR2 as SMNVEV (reference sequence). DNA of the CDR3: TGTGCCAGCACCCAAAACGGGAGGGTTGGCACAGATACGCAGTATTTT. Amino acids: CASTQNGRVGTDTQYF.

The V call is TRBV11-2, the J call TRBJ1-5, with 10 bases that match TRBD1. This CDR3 is 17 amino acids long. The germline CDR1 and CDR2 sequences are SGHAT and FQNNGV. V dropped 3 bases and J dropped 2; count of bases not matched to a gene: 7. The chain's CDR3 is CASSLGTGTGGNQPQHF. Written as DNA, the CDR3 is TGTGCCAGCAGCTTGGGAACCGGGACAGGGGGCAATCAGCCCCAGCATTTT.

The chain recombines TRBV6-5 with TRBJ2-7; either TRBD1 or TRBD2 may supply D (5 bases each). This CDR3 spans 16 amino acids. CDR1 and CDR2 from the germline V gene are MNHEY and SVGAGI. Trimming shortened V by 0 bases and J by 6 bases, and 18 bases separated the two germline ends. The CDR3 region is CASSYSTYRGVREQYF. The CDR3 nucleotides read TGTGCCAGCAGTTACTCGACCTATCGAGGGGTCCGCGAGCAGTACTTC.

This rearrangement joins TRBV7-2 to TRBJ1-6; D gene ambiguous. The germline V gene encodes CDR1 SGHTA and CDR2 FQGNSA. Between the trimmed V and J ends, which lost 5 bases and 8 bases, there was a span of 10 bases. The CDR3 is made up of 13 amino acids. The CDR3 region has the DNA TGTGCCAGCAGCGCAAGCCCTTATTCACCCCTCCACTTT. Its translation is CASSASPYSPLHF.

This clone was seen a single time. V gene TRBV21-1 combines with J gene TRBJ2-5; no DNA check was done on the table's D call, TRBD2. TRBV21-1 is a pseudogene. The CDR3 is made up of 18 amino acids. The DNA of the CDR3 is TGTGCCAGCAGCAAAGAAGATCCAGCTATCGACTGGGAAGAGACCCAGTACTTC. It specifies CASSKEDPAIDWEETQYF.